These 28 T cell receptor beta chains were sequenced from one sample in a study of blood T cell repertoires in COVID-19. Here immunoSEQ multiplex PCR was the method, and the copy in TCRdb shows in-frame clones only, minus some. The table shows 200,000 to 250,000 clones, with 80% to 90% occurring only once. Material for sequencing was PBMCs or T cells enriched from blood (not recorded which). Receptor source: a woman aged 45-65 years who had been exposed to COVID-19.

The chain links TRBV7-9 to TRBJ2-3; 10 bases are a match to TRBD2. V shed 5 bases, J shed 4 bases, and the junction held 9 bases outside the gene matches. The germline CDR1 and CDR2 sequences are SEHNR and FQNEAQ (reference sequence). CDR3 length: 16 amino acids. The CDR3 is CASSPKRGGMADTQYF. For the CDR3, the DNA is TGTGCCAGCAGCCCAAAGCGGGGGGGCATGGCAGATACGCAGTATTTT.

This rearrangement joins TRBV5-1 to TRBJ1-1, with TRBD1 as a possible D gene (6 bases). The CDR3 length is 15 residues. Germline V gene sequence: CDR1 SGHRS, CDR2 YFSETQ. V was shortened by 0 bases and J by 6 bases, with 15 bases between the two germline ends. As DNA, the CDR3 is TGCGCCAGCAGCTTGGGGCAGGGGCCCTCCTCTGAAGCTTTCTTT. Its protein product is CASSLGQGPSSEAFF.

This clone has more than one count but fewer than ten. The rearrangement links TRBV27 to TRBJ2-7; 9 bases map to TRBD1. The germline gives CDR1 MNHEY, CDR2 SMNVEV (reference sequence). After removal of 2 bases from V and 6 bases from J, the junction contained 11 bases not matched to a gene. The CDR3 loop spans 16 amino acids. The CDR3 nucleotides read TGTGCCAGCAGTTTAGACCAATTACAGGGGGCGGGCGAGCAGTACTTC. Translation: CASSLDQLQGAGEQYF.

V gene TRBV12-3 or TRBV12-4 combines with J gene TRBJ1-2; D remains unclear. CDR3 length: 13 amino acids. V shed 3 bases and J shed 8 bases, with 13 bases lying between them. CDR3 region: CASSFGDVGGYTF. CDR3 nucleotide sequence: TGTGCCAGCAGTTTCGGGGATGTCGGGGGCTACACCTTC.

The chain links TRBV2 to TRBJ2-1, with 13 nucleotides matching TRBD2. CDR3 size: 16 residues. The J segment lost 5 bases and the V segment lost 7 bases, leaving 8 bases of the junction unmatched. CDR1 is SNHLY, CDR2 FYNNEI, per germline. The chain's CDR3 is CASTILAGGPHNEQFF. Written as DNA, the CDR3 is TGTGCCAGCACTATACTAGCGGGGGGGCCCCACAATGAGCAGTTCTTC.

The CDR3 nucleotides read TGCAGCGTTGCCGTTCTAAACTATGGCTACACCTTC. Its protein product is CSVAVLNYGYTF. The chain couples TRBV29-1 to TRBJ1-2, with D unresolved. Per the germline V gene, CDR1 is SQVTM and CDR2 is ANQGSEA. V was clipped by 4 bases and J by 2 bases, with 8 bases between them. This CDR3 spans 12 amino acids. The variable domain in full, with the rest retrieved from reference TRBV29-1 and TRBJ1-2, is SAVISQKPSRDICQRGTSLTIQCQVDSQVTMMFWYRQQPGQSLTLIATANQGSEATYESGFVIDKFPISRPNLTFSTLTVSNMSPEDSSIYLCSVAVLNYGYTFGSGTRLTVV.

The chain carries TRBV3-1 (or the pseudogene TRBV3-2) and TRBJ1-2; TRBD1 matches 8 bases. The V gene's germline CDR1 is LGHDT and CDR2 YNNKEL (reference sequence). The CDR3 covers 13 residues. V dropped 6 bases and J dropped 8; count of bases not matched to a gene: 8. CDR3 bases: TGTGCCAGCAGTAAAACAGGGGGTCTAGGCTACACCTTC. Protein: CASSKTGGLGYTF.

For the CDR3, the DNA is TGTGCCAGCGCCTACAGGGAGAACTATGGCTACACCTTC. This encodes CASAYRENYGYTF. V usage is TRBV27 and J usage is TRBJ1-2; possible D gene TRBD1, 6 bases. Germline V gives CDR1 MNHEY, CDR2 SMNVEV (reference sequence). Deletions cut 8 bases from V and 2 bases from J, with 12 bases between. CDR3 length equals 13 residues.

CDR3 region: CASSHRQGGMSYEQYF. As DNA, the CDR3 is TGTGCCAGCAGCCACAGACAGGGTGGGATGTCCTACGAGCAGTACTTC. J is TRBJ2-7 and V is TRBV5-5; 7 bases match TRBD1. The junction had 11 bases not matched to a gene; V was cut back by 4 bases and J by 1 base. This CDR3 spans 16 amino acids. Looked up from germline, CDR1 is SGHKS and CDR2 is YYEKEE (reference sequence).

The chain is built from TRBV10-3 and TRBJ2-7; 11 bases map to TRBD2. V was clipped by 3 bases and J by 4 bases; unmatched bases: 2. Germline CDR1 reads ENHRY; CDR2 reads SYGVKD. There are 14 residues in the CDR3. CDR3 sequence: CAISDSSGGYEQYF. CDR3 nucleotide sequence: TGTGCCATCAGTGATTCTAGCGGGGGGTACGAGCAGTACTTC.

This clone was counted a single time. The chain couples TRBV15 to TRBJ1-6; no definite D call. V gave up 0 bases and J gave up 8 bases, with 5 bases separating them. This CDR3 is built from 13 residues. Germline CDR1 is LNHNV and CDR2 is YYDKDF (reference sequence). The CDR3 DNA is TGTGCCACCAGCAGAGATCCGGATTCACCCCTCCACTTT. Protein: CATSRDPDSPLHF.

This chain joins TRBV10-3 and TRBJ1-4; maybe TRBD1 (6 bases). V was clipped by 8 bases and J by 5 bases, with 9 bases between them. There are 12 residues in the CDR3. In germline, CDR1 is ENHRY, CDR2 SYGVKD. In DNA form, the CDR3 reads TGTGCCATCTCCGACAGGAATGAAAAACTGTTTTTT. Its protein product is CAISDRNEKLFF.

CDR3 coding DNA: TGTGCCAGCAGCCCAGGCAGCAATCAGCCCCAGCATTTT. As protein: CASSPGSNQPQHF. The rearrangement uses TRBV6-1 and TRBJ1-5; D is unresolved. V lost 6 bases to trimming and J lost 1 base, with 7 bases between them. There are 13 residues in the CDR3. The germline V gene has CDR1 MNHNS and CDR2 SASEGT.

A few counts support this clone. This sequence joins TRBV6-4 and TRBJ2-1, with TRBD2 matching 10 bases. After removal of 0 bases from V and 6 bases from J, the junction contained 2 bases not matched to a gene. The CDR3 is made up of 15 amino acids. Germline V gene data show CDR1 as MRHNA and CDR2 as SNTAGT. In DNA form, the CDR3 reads TGTGCCAGCAGTGACTCACTAGCGGGGCCCAATGAGCAGTTCTTC. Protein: CASSDSLAGPNEQFF.

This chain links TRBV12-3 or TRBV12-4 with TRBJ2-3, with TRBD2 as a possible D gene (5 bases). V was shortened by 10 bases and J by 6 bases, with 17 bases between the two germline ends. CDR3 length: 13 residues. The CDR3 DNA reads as TGTGCCACCCGAGAGGGAGTTGCTGATACGCAGTATTTT. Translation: CATREGVADTQYF.

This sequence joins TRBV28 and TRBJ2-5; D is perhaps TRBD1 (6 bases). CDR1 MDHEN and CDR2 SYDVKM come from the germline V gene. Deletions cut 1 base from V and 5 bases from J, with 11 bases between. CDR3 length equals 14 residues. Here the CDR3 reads CASSLSGQGETQYF. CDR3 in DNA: TGTGCCAGCAGTTTATCGGGGCAGGGGGAGACCCAGTACTTC.

This CDR3 is CASSPGPAYQPQHF. The CDR3 DNA follows: TGTGCCAGCTCACCAGGGCCAGCCTATCAGCCCCAGCATTTT. The chain is built from TRBV18 and TRBJ1-5; D is uncertain. V lost 2 bases to trimming and J lost 5 bases, with 10 bases between them. CDR3 size: 14 residues. Germline CDR1 KGHSH, CDR2 LQKENI. The whole variable domain, remainder taken from reference TRBV18 and TRBJ1-5, is NAGVMQNPRHLVRRRGQEARLRCSPMKGHSHVYWYRQLPEEGLKFMVYLQKENIIDESGMPKERFSAEFPKEGPSILRIQQVVRGDSAAYFCASSPGPAYQPQHFGDGTRLSIL.

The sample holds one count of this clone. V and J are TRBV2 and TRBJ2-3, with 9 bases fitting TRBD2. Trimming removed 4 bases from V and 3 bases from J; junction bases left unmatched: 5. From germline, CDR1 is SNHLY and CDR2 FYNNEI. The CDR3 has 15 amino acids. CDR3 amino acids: CASSGLAGGTDTQYF. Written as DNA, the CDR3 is TGTGCCAGCAGTGGTCTCGCGGGGGGGACAGATACGCAGTATTTT.

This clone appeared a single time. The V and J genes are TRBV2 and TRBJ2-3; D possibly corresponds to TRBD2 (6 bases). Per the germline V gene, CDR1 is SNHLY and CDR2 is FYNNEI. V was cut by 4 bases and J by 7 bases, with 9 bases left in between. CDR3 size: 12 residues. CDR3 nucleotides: TGTGCCAGCAGTGTCCGGGACTATACGCAGTATTTT. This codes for CASSVRDYTQYF.

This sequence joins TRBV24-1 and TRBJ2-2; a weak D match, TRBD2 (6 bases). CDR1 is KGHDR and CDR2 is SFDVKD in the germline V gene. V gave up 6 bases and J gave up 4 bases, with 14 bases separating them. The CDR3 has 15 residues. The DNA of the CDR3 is TGTGCCACCAGTTTCCGGGGGATAGGCACCGGGGAGCTGTTTTTT. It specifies CATSFRGIGTGELFF.

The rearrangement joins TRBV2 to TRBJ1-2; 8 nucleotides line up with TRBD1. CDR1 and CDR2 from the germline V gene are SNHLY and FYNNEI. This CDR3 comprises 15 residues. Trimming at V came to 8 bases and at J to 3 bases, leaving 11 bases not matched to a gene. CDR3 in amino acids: CASGVPGGRDYGYTF. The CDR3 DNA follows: TGTGCCAGCGGGGTCCCAGGGGGCAGAGACTATGGCTACACCTTC.

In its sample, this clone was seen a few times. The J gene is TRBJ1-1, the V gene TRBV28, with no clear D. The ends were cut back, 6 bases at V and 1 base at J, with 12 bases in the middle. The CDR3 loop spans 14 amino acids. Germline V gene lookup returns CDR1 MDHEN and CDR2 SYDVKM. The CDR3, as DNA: TGTGCCAGCAGACCAGGTTCGGCGAACACTGAAGCTTTCTTT. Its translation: CASRPGSANTEAFF.

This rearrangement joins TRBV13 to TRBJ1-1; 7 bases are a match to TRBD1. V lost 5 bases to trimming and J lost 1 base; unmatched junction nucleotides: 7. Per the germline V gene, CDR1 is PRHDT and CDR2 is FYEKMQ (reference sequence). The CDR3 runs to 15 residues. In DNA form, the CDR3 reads TGTGCCAGCAGCCGTAGGGGGCTAGGGAACACTGAAGCTTTCTTT. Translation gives CASSRRGLGNTEAFF. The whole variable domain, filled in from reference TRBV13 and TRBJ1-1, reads AAGVIQSPRHLIKEKRETATLKCYPIPRHDTVYWYQQGPGQDPQFLISFYEKMQSDKGSIPDRFSAQQFSDYHSELNMSSLELGDSALYFCASSRRGLGNTEAFFGQGTRLTVV.

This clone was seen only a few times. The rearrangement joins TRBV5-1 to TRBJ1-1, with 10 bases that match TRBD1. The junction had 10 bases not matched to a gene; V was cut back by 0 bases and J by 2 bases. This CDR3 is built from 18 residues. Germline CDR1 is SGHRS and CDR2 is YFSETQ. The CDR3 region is CASSLGGTGAWRNTEAFF. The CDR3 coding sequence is TGCGCCAGCAGCTTGGGAGGGACAGGGGCCTGGCGAAACACTGAAGCTTTCTTT.

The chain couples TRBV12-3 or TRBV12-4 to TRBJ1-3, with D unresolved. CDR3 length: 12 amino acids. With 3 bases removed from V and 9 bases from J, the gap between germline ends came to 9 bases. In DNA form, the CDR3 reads TGTGCCAGCAGTTTTCTGAGAGGCACCATATATTTT. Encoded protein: CASSFLRGTIYF.

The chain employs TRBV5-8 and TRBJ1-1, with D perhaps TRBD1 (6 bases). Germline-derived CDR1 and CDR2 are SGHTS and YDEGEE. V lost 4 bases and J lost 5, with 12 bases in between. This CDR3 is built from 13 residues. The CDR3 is CASSHDRLTEAFF. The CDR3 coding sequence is TGTGCCAGCAGCCATGACAGGCTAACTGAAGCTTTCTTT.

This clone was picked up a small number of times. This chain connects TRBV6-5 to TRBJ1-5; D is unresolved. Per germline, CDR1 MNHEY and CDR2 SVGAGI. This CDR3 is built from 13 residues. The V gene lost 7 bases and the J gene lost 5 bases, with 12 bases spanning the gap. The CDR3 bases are TGTGCCAGCAAGGAGGCGTCGGATCAGCCCCAGCATTTT. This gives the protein CASKEASDQPQHF.

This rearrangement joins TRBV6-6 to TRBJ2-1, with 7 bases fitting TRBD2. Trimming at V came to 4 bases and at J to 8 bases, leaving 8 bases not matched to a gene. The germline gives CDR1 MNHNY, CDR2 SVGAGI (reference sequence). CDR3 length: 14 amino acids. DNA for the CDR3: TGTGCCAGCAGTTCCCAGAGCGGGGTATATGAGCAGTTCTTC. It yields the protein CASSSQSGVYEQFF.